This T cell receptor (beta chain) was profiled in a study of blood T cells in healthy people across ages. Study-wide background: Template switching captured about one barcoded beta molecule per two T cells.

Alongside a J-beta primer mix, a sample-barcoded 5' primer served in a second PCR lasting about 7 to 12 cycles. MiXCR was run by TCRdb on the 5' RACE reads, yielding one entry per CDR3 protein. The table shows approximately 800,000 distinct CDR3 sequences, with about three fifths occurring only once. The junction had 10 bases not matched to a gene; V was cut back by 5 bases and J by 1 base. CDR1 is LGHNT and CDR2 is FRNRAP in the germline V gene. The CDR3 loop spans 19 amino acids. This clonotype was obtained from a man younger than 40 in good health. The source material was blood. The chain uses TRBV12-5 and TRBJ2-2, with TRBD2 matching over 13 bases. The CDR3 spells CASGGGTSGDPLNTGELFF. In nucleotides, the CDR3 is TGTGCTAGTGGTGGGGGGACTAGCGGGGATCCCTTGAACACCGGGGAGCTGTTTTTT.